These 15 T cell receptor beta chains share one sample of origin, sequenced in a study of beta chain features in type 1 diabetes. TCRB transcripts that were expressed got sequenced, as all of the isolated RNA had been reverse transcribed. The protocol was immunoSEQ multiplex PCR, while the TCRdb copy is restricted to in-frame clones and leaves out a portion. The sample has more than 300,000 clones; more than 13% are singletons. Sequenced: naive CD4+ T cells from blood. These receptors were taken from a woman between 18 and 29 years old in good health.

This clone has only a few counts. The genes are TRBV5-1 and TRBJ2-3, with D tentatively TRBD1 (6 bases). This CDR3 region has 15 residues. The germline gives CDR1 SGHRS, CDR2 YFSETQ. V lost 1 base and J lost 2, with 11 bases in between. The CDR3 DNA follows: TGCGCCAGCAGCTTGCGAGCAGGGGACACAGATACGCAGTATTTT. It specifies CASSLRAGDTDTQYF. The complete variable domain, with remaining parts taken from reference TRBV5-1 and TRBJ2-3, reads KAGVTQTPRYLIKTRGQQVTLSCSPISGHRSVSWYQQTPGQGLQFLFEYFSETQRNKGNFPGRFSGRQFSNSRSEMNVSTLELGDSALYLCASSLRAGDTDTQYFGPGTRLTVL.

The chain couples TRBV4-2 to TRBJ1-2; D is unresolved. From germline, CDR1 is LGHNA and CDR2 YNFKEQ. Trimming pared 0 bases from V and 5 bases from J, leaving 13 bases between. This CDR3 has 15 residues. This CDR3 reads CASSQEVLEDYGYTF. The CDR3 region has the DNA TGTGCCAGCAGCCAAGAAGTCCTGGAGGATTATGGCTACACCTTC.

Only a few counts were recorded for this clone. The rearrangement links TRBV2 to TRBJ1-2, with 8 bases that match TRBD1. From germline, CDR1 is SNHLY and CDR2 FYNNEI. This CDR3 has 14 amino acids. V shed 6 bases, J shed 8 bases, and the junction held 11 bases outside the gene matches. The CDR3 loop is CASRPGQASWGYTF. The CDR3 coding sequence is TGTGCCAGCAGACCGGGACAGGCCTCTTGGGGCTACACCTTC.

A remark on this clone: Additional DNA sequences in this sample encode the identical CDR3. This chain's CDR3 is CASSPLDEQFF. The CDR3 bases are TGTGCCAGCTCACCTCTCGATGAGCAGTTCTTC. The chain is built from TRBV18 and TRBJ2-1; D remains unclear. Germline V gene data show CDR1 as KGHSH and CDR2 as LQKENI. The CDR3 is made up of 11 amino acids. V dropped 3 bases and J dropped 8 bases, with 5 bases sitting between them.

The table lists this clone with a few counts. This sequence joins TRBV4-1 and TRBJ1-5, with D unresolved. This CDR3 region has 16 residues. V was trimmed by 3 bases and J by 6 bases, leaving 18 bases between them. Per the germline V gene, CDR1 is MGHRA and CDR2 is YSYEKL. CDR3 nucleotide sequence: TGCGCCAGCAGCCATGCTGCCCCAACCAAGAGTCAGCCCCAGCATTTT. Translated: CASSHAAPTKSQPQHF.

The gene calls are TRBV5-1 and TRBJ1-4; TRBD1 agrees at 10 bases. This CDR3 has 15 residues. CDR1 SGHRS and CDR2 YFSETQ come from the germline V gene. V shed 1 base, J shed 7 bases, and the junction held 4 bases outside the gene matches. CDR3 in amino acids: CASSLRTGGGEKLFF. DNA of the CDR3: TGCGCCAGCAGCTTGAGGACAGGGGGTGGTGAAAAACTGTTTTTT.

The rearrangement links TRBV11-2 to TRBJ2-4, with a weak D call TRBD2 (6 bases). CDR3 length equals 14 residues. V was shortened by 5 bases and J by 6 bases, with 14 bases between the two germline ends. Germline lookup yields CDR1 SGHAT and CDR2 FQNNGV. The CDR3 bases are TGTGCCAGCAGCCGATTGACTAGTTCAAACATTCAGTACTTC. Amino acids: CASSRLTSSNIQYF.

The rearrangement joins TRBV18 to TRBJ2-2, with a tentative D call TRBD1 (6 bases). The CDR3 runs to 14 residues. CDR1 KGHSH and CDR2 LQKENI come from the germline V gene. V lost 3 bases and J 3 bases, leaving 8 bases between the germline ends. CDR3 in amino acids: CASSPRQDTGELFF. CDR3 DNA sequence: TGTGCCAGCTCACCGCGACAGGACACCGGGGAGCTGTTTTTT.

This clone has more than one count but fewer than ten. The chain links TRBV7-2 to TRBJ2-1, with D unclear. The CDR3 covers 12 residues. The germline V gene has CDR1 SGHTA and CDR2 FQGNSA. Trimming left V 2 bases short and J 9 bases short, with 8 bases between. Written as DNA, the CDR3 is TGTGCCAGCAGCTTAAGCACGGGTGAGCAGTTCTTC. Translating gives CASSLSTGEQFF.

This clone has a handful of counts. The sample contains more than one DNA sequence encoding this CDR3. The CDR3 sequence: CASSPDNSYNEQFF. The CDR3 DNA reads TGCGCCAGCAGCCCGGACAACTCCTACAATGAGCAGTTCTTC. The chain is built from TRBV5-1 and TRBJ2-1; a weak D match, TRBD1 (5 bases). Deletions cut 4 bases from V and 0 bases from J, with 8 bases between. This CDR3 contains 14 residues. Germline CDR1 reads SGHRS; CDR2 reads YFSETQ. Together with reference TRBV5-1 and TRBJ2-1, the CDR3 gives the full variable domain: KAGVTQTPRYLIKTRGQQVTLSCSPISGHRSVSWYQQTPGQGLQFLFEYFSETQRNKGNFPGRFSGRQFSNSRSEMNVSTLELGDSALYLCASSPDNSYNEQFFGPGTRLTVL.

This clone was seen a handful of times. The rearrangement joins TRBV28 to TRBJ2-1; D unresolved. Trimming left V 1 base short and J 11 bases short, with 9 bases between. The germline CDR1 and CDR2 sequences are MDHEN and SYDVKM. This CDR3 is built from 12 residues. CDR3 nucleotide sequence: TGTGCCAGCAGTTTATCACAAACCAAGCAGTTCTTC. Protein product: CASSLSQTKQFF.

This clone was recorded a few times. This sequence joins TRBV30 and TRBJ1-5; D uncertain. The CDR3 has 12 amino acids. Trimming left V 1 base short and J 7 bases short, with 8 bases between. Germline assignment: CDR1 GTSNPN and CDR2 SVGIG (reference sequence). CDR3 region: CAWSDGVQPQHF. CDR3 nucleotide sequence: TGTGCCTGGAGTGACGGGGTGCAGCCCCAGCATTTT.

V usage is TRBV18 and J usage is TRBJ2-1; 8 bases agree with TRBD2. Per the germline V gene, CDR1 is KGHSH and CDR2 is LQKENI. Trimming removed 2 bases from V and 6 bases from J; junction bases left unmatched: 9. The CDR3 contains 16 residues. CDR3 bases: TGTGCCAGCTCACCAAGGAACAGCGGGAGTCCCAATGAGCAGTTCTTC. This gives the protein CASSPRNSGSPNEQFF.

This chain joins TRBV11-2 and TRBJ2-2, with D possibly matching TRBD2 (5 bases). V dropped 0 bases and J dropped 6 bases, with 11 bases sitting between them. The germline CDR1 and CDR2 sequences are SGHAT and FQNNGV. This CDR3 has 15 residues. CDR3 protein: CASSLDVWEPGELFF. For the CDR3, the DNA is TGTGCCAGCAGCTTAGATGTGTGGGAGCCCGGGGAGCTGTTTTTT.

This clone has just a few counts. Written as DNA, the CDR3 is TGTGCCAGCAATCCCCGGGAGGCCAAAAACATTCAGTACTTC. This sequence encodes CASNPREAKNIQYF. The chain recombines TRBV6-5 with TRBJ2-4, with D maybe TRBD2 (6 bases). Germline values: CDR1 MNHEY, CDR2 SVGAGI. There are 14 residues in the CDR3. Trimming stripped 7 bases from V and 1 base from J, with 11 bases between.